This is a list of T cell receptor beta chains from one sample in a study of cytomegalovirus exposure and HLA in healthy donors. TCRdb's copy holds only in-frame clones and misses some; the assay was immunoSEQ multiplex PCR. The sample holds around 170,000 clones, roughly 71% seen once. The sequenced sample was PBMCs. The origin of the receptors is a girl between 10 and 17 years old in good health and CMV-seronegative. Both conserved end residues are part of each CDR3. The D gene is left open where the match is weak. Clone size is not always given. Where it is, it says once, few, many or a class for expanded clones.

CDR3 protein | CDR3 DNA | V gene | D gene | J gene | clone size
CASSVRVEDGTKGNSPLHF | TGTGCCAGCAGCGTAAGGGTCGAGGACGGGACAAAAGGAAATTCACCCCTCCACTTT | TRBV9 | NA | TRBJ1-6 | few
CAWGRRGLNYGYTF | TGTGCCTGGGGACGGAGGGGGCTTAACTATGGCTACACCTTC | TRBV5-5 | TRBD1 | TRBJ1-2 | few
CASSPGRGENYGYTF | TGTGCCAGCAGCCCCGGGAGGGGCGAGAACTATGGCTACACCTTC | TRBV7-9 | NA | TRBJ1-2 | NA
CAWSRQGAAGELFF | TGTGCCTGGAGTCGACAGGGGGCGGCCGGGGAGCTGTTTTTT | TRBV30 | TRBD1 | TRBJ2-2 | NA
CASSEWTGTFSGNTIYF | TGTGCCAGCAGTGAATGGACAGGGACCTTTAGTGGAAACACCATATATTTT | TRBV6-1 | TRBD1 | TRBJ1-3 | NA
CASNPGARGSLDTF | TGTGCCAGCAACCCGGGTGCCCGGGGATCGCTGGACACCTTC | TRBV6-5 | NA | TRBJ1-2 | few
CASSESAAGYNEQFF | TGTGCCAGCAGTGAATCGGCCGCGGGCTACAATGAGCAGTTCTTC | TRBV25-1 | NA | TRBJ2-1 | few
CASTLSGGVTGELFF | TGCGCCAGCACCTTAAGCGGGGGGGTGACCGGGGAGCTGTTTTTT | TRBV5-1 | TRBD2 | TRBJ2-2 | NA
CAISDRDTSYSPLHF | TGTGCCATCAGTGACCGGGACACGAGTTATTCACCCCTCCACTTT | TRBV10-3 | NA | TRBJ1-6 | NA
CASNSGLKMSPLHF | TGTGCCAGCAACTCGGGACTCAAAATGTCACCCCTCCACTTT | TRBV6-5 | NA | TRBJ1-6 | NA
CASSLNPTNQPQHF | TGTGCCAGCAGTTTAAACCCGACAAATCAGCCCCAGCATTTT | TRBV28 | NA | TRBJ1-5 | NA
CASRQGQGVSEQYF | TGTGCCAGCAGACAGGGACAGGGGGTAAGCGAGCAGTACTTC | TRBV5-6 | TRBD1 | TRBJ2-7 | once
CAAGGEQFF | TGTGCCGCAGGGGGTGAGCAGTTCTTC | TRBV7-9 | TRBD1 | TRBJ2-1 | NA
CASKGTATQPQHF | TGTGCCAGCAAGGGGACAGCGACCCAGCCCCAGCATTTT | TRBV2 | TRBD1 | TRBJ1-5 | NA
CASSAGAAPTNEKLFF | TGCGCCAGCAGCGCGGGGGCCGCCCCAACTAATGAAAAACTGTTTTTT | TRBV5-1 | NA | TRBJ1-4 | few
CASSQMGRTGDEKLFF | TGTGCCAGCAGCCAAATGGGTAGGACAGGCGATGAAAAACTGTTTTTT | TRBV4-2 | TRBD1 | TRBJ1-4 | NA
CASSLMGQGQPQHF | TGCGCCAGCAGCTTGATGGGACAGGGTCAGCCCCAGCATTTT | TRBV5-1 | TRBD1 | TRBJ1-5 | few
CASSDTGGNEKLFF | TGTGCCAGCAGTGATACGGGCGGGAATGAAAAACTGTTTTTT | TRBV25-1 | NA | TRBJ1-4 | once
CASTRRMETQYF | TGTGCCAGCACGAGGCGAATGGAGACCCAGTACTTC | TRBV2 | NA | TRBJ2-5 | NA
CSVGGMNTEAFF | TGCAGCGTTGGAGGTATGAACACTGAAGCTTTCTTT | TRBV29-1 | NA | TRBJ1-1 | NA
CASSQEGQNTDTQYF | TGTGCCAGCAGCCAAGAGGGACAGAACACAGATACGCAGTATTTT | TRBV4-2 | TRBD1 | TRBJ2-3 | NA
CAWSDPLDMSNQPQHF | TGTGCCTGGAGTGACCCCTTAGACATGAGCAATCAGCCCCAGCATTTT | TRBV30 | NA | TRBJ1-5 | NA
CASSSTGSWYGYTF | TGTGCCAGCAGCTCGACAGGGAGTTGGTATGGCTACACCTTC | TRBV13 | TRBD1 | TRBJ1-2 | NA
CASSPRTGKDGYTF | TGCGCCAGCAGCCCCAGAACAGGGAAGGATGGCTACACCTTC | TRBV5-1 | NA | TRBJ1-2 | NA
CAISQDRGLLHYGYTF | TGTGCCATCAGCCAGGACAGGGGACTCCTCCACTATGGCTACACCTTC | TRBV10-3 | TRBD1 | TRBJ1-2 | NA
CASSIGEQGPGNTIYF | TGTGCCAGTAGTATAGGGGAACAGGGCCCTGGAAACACCATATATTTT | TRBV19 | NA | TRBJ1-3 | NA
CATSRGGSQGKETQYF | TGTGCCACCAGCAGAGGGGGCTCACAGGGAAAAGAGACCCAGTACTTC | TRBV15 | NA | TRBJ2-5 | once
CASSESGSGSPLHF | TGTGCCAGCAGTGAATCAGGGTCCGGCTCACCCCTCCACTTT | TRBV6-1 | NA | TRBJ1-6 | few
CASSWGGNTEAFF | TGTGCCAGCAGTTGGGGGGGGAACACTGAAGCTTTCTTT | TRBV6-6 | NA | TRBJ1-1 | NA
CASGGGDTQYF | TGTGCCAGCGGGGGGGGAGATACGCAGTATTTT | TRBV6-1 | TRBD2 | TRBJ2-3 | NA
CASSLQGGDRRAQYF | TGTGCCAGCAGTTTACAGGGAGGCGATCGACGAGCCCAGTACTTC | TRBV27 | NA | TRBJ2-5 | NA
CASRAPGRDKAFF | TGTGCCAGCAGGGCCCCCGGCCGGGACAAAGCTTTCTTT | TRBV6-1 | NA | TRBJ1-1 | few
CASSQWTASNQPQHF | TGTGCCAGCAGCCAATGGACAGCCAGCAATCAGCCCCAGCATTTT | TRBV2 | NA | TRBJ1-5 | NA
CATSRVRAQETQYF | TGTGCCACCAGCAGAGTTAGAGCGCAAGAGACCCAGTACTTC | TRBV15 | NA | TRBJ2-5 | few
CSVEGAGGQETQYF | TGCAGCGTTGAGGGCGCAGGGGGGCAAGAGACCCAGTACTTC | TRBV29-1 | NA | TRBJ2-5 | few
CASSETGVVEQFF | TGTGCCAGCAGCGAAACGGGGGTTGTTGAGCAGTTCTTC | TRBV9 | NA | TRBJ2-1 | NA
CASSVDVRGQWNTIYF | TGTGCCAGCAGCGTAGATGTAAGGGGGCAATGGAACACCATATATTTT | TRBV9 | TRBD1 | TRBJ1-3 | few
CASSYTGTGNTIYF | TGTGCCAGCAGTTACACAGGGACTGGAAACACCATATATTTT | TRBV6-5 | NA | TRBJ1-3 | NA
CASSQGITYEQYF | TGTGCCAGCAGTCAGGGCATAACCTACGAGCAGTACTTC | TRBV27 | NA | TRBJ2-7 | few
CASSQSGLAGSTDTQYF | TGTGCCAGCAGCCAATCCGGACTAGCGGGTAGCACAGATACGCAGTATTTT | TRBV4-2 | TRBD2 | TRBJ2-3 | NA